Below, 30 T cell receptor beta chains from the same sample are listed, as sequenced in a study of blood T cells in healthy people across ages. It was with a sample-barcoded 5' primer and a J-beta primer mix that a second PCR of roughly 7 to 12 cycles was run. Using its own MiXCR run on the 5' RACE reads, TCRdb lists one record per CDR3 protein. The sample includes around 1,500,000 distinct CDR3 sequences, 25% to 30% seen only once; the top ten take over 7%. Specimen: blood. The receptors come from a woman between 25 and 40 years old in good health.

This clonotype was found a few times. This rearrangement joins TRBV5-1 to TRBJ1-6; D is possibly TRBD1 (6 bases). V was trimmed by 1 base and J by 7 bases, leaving 15 bases between them. The CDR3 contains 16 residues. Germline CDR1 is SGHRS and CDR2 is YFSETQ. In nucleotides, the CDR3 is TGCGCCAGCAGCTTGTCTACAGGGAGGGGGAATTCACCCCTCCACTTT. This gives the protein CASSLSTGRGNSPLHF.

The chain combines TRBV2 with TRBJ1-2; D possibly corresponds to TRBD1 (5 bases). In germline, CDR1 is SNHLY, CDR2 FYNNEI. The CDR3 extends over 14 amino acids. The V end was cut by 3 bases, the J end by 4 bases, with 12 bases between. CDR3 residues: CASSEAGRLYGYTF. The DNA of the CDR3 is TGTGCCAGCAGTGAGGCAGGGAGGCTCTATGGCTACACCTTC.

This chain connects TRBV18 to TRBJ2-1, with D perhaps matching TRBD1 (6 bases). Looked up from germline, CDR1 is KGHSH and CDR2 is LQKENI. The CDR3 extends over 15 amino acids. V lost 6 bases, J lost 3 bases, and 15 bases lay in between. CDR3 region: CASSQTRGHYNEQFF. In DNA, the CDR3 is TGTGCCAGCTCTCAGACCCGGGGACACTACAATGAGCAGTTCTTC.

This clonotype was observed a few times. The CDR3 DNA reads TGTGCCAGCAAATCAGGGGATGTTGGCAATCAGCCCCAGCATTTT. This gives the protein CASKSGDVGNQPQHF. The chain employs TRBV6-2 or TRBV6-3 and TRBJ1-5; the D gene is possibly TRBD1 (6 bases). From germline, CDR1 is MNHEY and CDR2 SVGEGT. The CDR3 extends over 15 amino acids. The V end lost 7 bases, the J end lost 2 bases, and 15 bases lay between the germline ends.

Details on this clonotype: One end of the junction fails to match germline, which may point to a read error. The gene calls are TRBV4-1 and TRBJ2-1; D may be TRBD2 (6 bases). CDR3 length: 20 amino acids. CDR1 is MGHRA, CDR2 YSYEKL, per germline. The CDR3 nucleotides are TGCGCCAGCAGCCGCACGTGGCGGGACGAAGAATTCGTCTCCTACAATGAGCAGCTCTTC. This sequence encodes CASSRTWRDEEFVSYNEQLF.

The chain joins TRBV27 to TRBJ1-2; D possibly corresponds to TRBD1 (6 bases). The length of the CDR3 is 17 residues. From germline, CDR1 is MNHEY and CDR2 SMNVEV (reference sequence). V lost 7 bases to trimming and J lost 2 bases, with 23 bases between them. The CDR3 DNA is TGTGCCAGCATGTCGCCGGGGGCGCTTATGGGGAACTATGGCTACACCTTC. It yields the protein CASMSPGALMGNYGYTF.

A few counts support this clonotype. The CDR3 sequence is CATSDKTSRGTDTQYF. CDR3 sequence (DNA): TGTGCCACCAGTGACAAGACTAGCCGTGGCACAGATACGCAGTATTTT. This rearrangement joins TRBV24-1 to TRBJ2-3, with 7 bases fitting TRBD2. This CDR3 contains 16 residues. V shed 4 bases, J shed 1 base, and the junction held 7 bases outside the gene matches. Germline V gene sequence: CDR1 KGHDR, CDR2 SFDVKD.

This clonotype was counted a few times. Here the CDR3 reads CASSSTGGGSNTEAFF. DNA of the CDR3: TGTGCCAGCAGCTCCACTGGGGGCGGATCGAACACTGAAGCTTTCTTT. The gene calls are TRBV5-6 and TRBJ1-1; perhaps TRBD1 as D (6 bases). There are 16 residues in the CDR3. Germline CDR1 SGHDT, CDR2 YYEEEE. V lost 3 bases to trimming and J lost 1 base, with 16 bases between them.

This clonotype was seen a handful of times. The CDR3, as DNA: TGTGCCAGCACCCAGGCGGGGGGTCAACGGACCCAGTACTTC. It codes for CASTQAGGQRTQYF. The genes are TRBV2 and TRBJ2-7; 8 bases align to TRBD2. The J call may be in error: the DNA end matches TRBJ2-5 better. The CDR3 extends over 14 amino acids. Germline V gives CDR1 SNHLY, CDR2 FYNNEI.

With regard to this clonotype: The junction departs from germline at one end; a sequencing error may be responsible. The DNA for the CDR3 is TGTGCCAGCAGAGTGGGCGCAGATGCGCAGTATTTT. Protein product: CASRVGADAQYF. The V and J genes are TRBV12-3 or TRBV12-4 and TRBJ2-3, with D uncertain. The CDR3 is made up of 12 amino acids.

This clonotype was seen many times. The junction departs from the called germline gene at one end, perhaps through a read error. The J gene is TRBJ1-2, the V gene TRBV6-1; D remains ambiguous. Germline CDR1 is MNHNS and CDR2 is SASEGT. The CDR3 sequence is 13 residues long. The CDR3 spells CASSESGYYGYTF. The CDR3 nucleotides are TGTGCCAGCAGTGAATCGGGGTACTATGGTTACACCTTC.

This clonotype was detected only a few times. The gene calls are TRBV30 and TRBJ2-3, with D possibly being TRBD2 (5 bases). Trimming left V 4 bases short and J 6 bases short, with 5 bases between. CDR3 size: 10 residues. Germline CDR1 is GTSNPN and CDR2 is SVGIG (reference sequence). CDR3 loop: CAWTGDTQYF. Written as DNA, the CDR3 is TGTGCCTGGACGGGGGATACGCAGTATTTT.

This clonotype was seen more than once but under ten times. V is TRBV20-1 and J is TRBJ2-5, with 7 bases fitting TRBD2. V trimming: 5 bases; J trimming: 5 bases; junction bases outside the gene matches: 8. In germline, CDR1 is DFQATT, CDR2 SNEGSKA (reference sequence). This CDR3 is 13 amino acids long. This CDR3 is CSAGMTSLETQYF. The CDR3 DNA is TGCAGTGCTGGTATGACTAGCCTTGAGACCCAGTACTTC.

This clonotype showed up just a few times. This rearrangement joins TRBV5-1 to TRBJ2-3; no firm D call. V gave up 0 bases and J gave up 2 bases, with 7 bases separating them. The CDR3 contains 14 residues. The germline CDR1 and CDR2 sequences are SGHRS and YFSETQ. This CDR3 is CASSLEVFTDTQYF. For the CDR3, the DNA is TGCGCCAGCAGCTTGGAGGTCTTCACAGATACGCAGTATTTT.

This chain joins TRBV11-2 and TRBJ2-7; D is possibly TRBD1 (5 bases). The germline gives CDR1 SGHAT, CDR2 FQNNGV. CDR3 length: 15 residues. V shed 1 base and J shed 1 base, with 11 bases lying between them. CDR3 in amino acids: CASSLGRVNSYEQYF. The CDR3 nucleotides read TGTGCCAGCAGCTTAGGCAGGGTGAATTCCTACGAGCAGTACTTC.

This clonotype was counted a few times. The rearrangement links TRBV3-1 to TRBJ2-4; TRBD2 is a possible D gene (6 bases). The V end was cut by 0 bases, the J end by 1 base, with 16 bases between. In germline, CDR1 is LGHDT, CDR2 YNNKEL (reference sequence). The CDR3 covers 18 residues. The CDR3 DNA is TGTGCCAGCAGCCAAGATTGGGCGGGGAAATCCGCCAAAAACATTCAGTACTTC. It encodes CASSQDWAGKSAKNIQYF.

V gene TRBV14 combines with J gene TRBJ2-6; unclear D gene. Germline CDR1 is SGHDN and CDR2 is FVKESK. V lost 4 bases, J lost 4 bases, and 14 bases lay in between. CDR3 length: 16 residues. In DNA form, the CDR3 reads TGTGCCAGCAGCCCTCCGTCCTTGTTGGGGGCCAACGTCCTGACTTTC. Protein product: CASSPPSLLGANVLTF.

The J gene is TRBJ2-7, the V gene TRBV12-3 or TRBV12-4; D is perhaps TRBD1 or TRBD2 (5 bases each). The CDR3 spans 15 residues. V was cut by 4 bases and J by 6 bases, with 19 bases left in between. CDR3: CASSCRRDLTPEQYF. For the CDR3, the DNA is TGTGCCAGCAGTTGTCGCCGGGACCTTACCCCCGAGCAGTACTTC.

The J gene is TRBJ2-5, the V gene TRBV24-1, with 8 bases matching TRBD1. Per germline, CDR1 KGHDR and CDR2 SFDVKD. Losses at the gene ends were 4 bases for V and 5 bases for J; bases not matched to a gene: 8. The length of the CDR3 is 15 residues. The CDR3 DNA follows: TGTGCCACCAGTGACGGGGCAGGGGGCGTGGAGACCCAGTACTTC. Encoded protein: CATSDGAGGVETQYF.

This clonotype was counted ten times or more. This rearrangement joins TRBV29-1 to TRBJ1-2; D gene uncertain. CDR3 length equals 13 residues. The ends were cut back, 5 bases at V and 0 bases at J, with 10 bases in the middle. The germline gives CDR1 SQVTM, CDR2 ANQGSEA. The CDR3: CSVLTRTNYGYTF. The CDR3 DNA is TGCAGCGTTTTGACTCGGACTAACTATGGCTACACCTTC.

This clonotype was counted ten times or more. This rearrangement joins TRBV7-2 to TRBJ2-4; TRBD2 agrees at 7 bases. Germline-derived CDR1 and CDR2 are SGHTA and FQGNSA. This CDR3 contains 15 residues. The ends lost 1 base at V and 6 bases at J; junction bases unmatched: 6. CDR3 residues: CASSLGGGPANIQYF. Written as DNA, the CDR3 is TGTGCCAGCAGCTTAGGGGGGGGTCCGGCAAACATTCAGTACTTC.

The chain couples TRBV7-9 to TRBJ2-3; a possible D gene is TRBD2 (6 bases). The CDR3 consists of 15 residues. V was trimmed by 6 bases and J by 5 bases, leaving 18 bases between them. Germline V CDR1 and CDR2: SEHNR, FQNEAQ (reference sequence). The CDR3 loop reads CASRQGTSPVDTQYF. CDR3 nucleotides: TGTGCCAGCAGACAAGGGACTTCGCCAGTAGATACGCAGTATTTT.

This clonotype was counted ten times or more. The genes are TRBV7-4 and TRBJ2-1, with a tentative D call TRBD2 (5 bases). Germline CDR1 is SGHVT and CDR2 is SQSDAQ. V lost 6 bases to trimming and J lost 5 bases, with 14 bases between them. The CDR3 totals 14 residues. CDR3 sequence reads: CASSIRTRHNEQFF. For the CDR3, the DNA is TGTGCCAGCAGTATCCGGACTCGTCACAATGAGCAGTTCTTC.

On this clonotype itself: At one of its ends the junction is not consistent with the germline gene, which may arise from a read error. The chain is built from TRBV2 and TRBJ2-4; D is unclear. Germline CDR1 SNHLY, CDR2 FYNNEI. CDR3 length equals 12 residues. The DNA for the CDR3 is TGTGCCTGCAGTGTGGAAGGTTCTGAGCAGTACTTC. Its translation: CACSVEGSEQYF.

This rearrangement joins TRBV14 to TRBJ2-1, with D hard to call. V lost 4 bases and J 0 bases, leaving 10 bases between the germline ends. The CDR3 loop spans 15 amino acids. Germline lookup yields CDR1 SGHDN and CDR2 FVKESK. The CDR3 DNA is TGTGCCAGCAGCCCTCGGAGAGCCTCCTACAATGAGCAGTTCTTC. Translating it yields CASSPRRASYNEQFF.

CDR3 nucleotides: TGTGCCAGCAGCTCCATTGAGACAGGGGCGGAGAATCAGCCCCAGCATTTT. Protein product: CASSSIETGAENQPQHF. The chain has TRBV7-7 and TRBJ1-5; 8 bases are a match to TRBD1. Germline CDR1 reads SSHAT; CDR2 reads FNYEAQ (reference sequence). J lost 4 bases, V lost 4 bases, and 12 bases had no gene match. The CDR3 sequence is 17 residues long.

This clonotype was found many times. The rearrangement links TRBV29-1 to TRBJ2-5; D is uncertain. Germline V gene data show CDR1 as SQVTM and CDR2 as ANQGSEA. This CDR3 contains 13 residues. V lost 4 bases to trimming and J lost 1 base, with 10 bases between them. CDR3 loop: CSVVYNTQETQYF. CDR3 DNA sequence: TGCAGCGTTGTGTACAACACCCAAGAGACCCAGTACTTC.

Turning to this clonotype: One base away lies a much larger clone, so this may be a sequencing read error. The chain carries TRBV12-3 or TRBV12-4 and TRBJ2-7, with 8 bases that match TRBD1. The CDR3 is made up of 14 amino acids. The CDR3 DNA follows: TGTGCCAGCAGCCGACGGACAGGGAGTTACGACCAGTACTTC. It encodes CASSRRTGSYDQYF.

At least ten counts were recorded for this clonotype. CDR3 sequence reads: CASGSGQATYEQYF. CDR3 nucleotides: TGTGCTAGTGGTTCCGGACAGGCGACCTACGAGCAGTACTTC. The chain combines TRBV12-5 with TRBJ2-7, with 7 bases that match TRBD1. CDR3 size: 14 residues. The germline V gene encodes CDR1 LGHNT and CDR2 FRNRAP. With V trimmed by 4 bases and J by 2 bases, 5 bases remained unmatched.

Worth noting for this clonotype: A read error may produce the germline difference seen at one junction end. The chain uses TRBV11-2 and TRBJ2-1; TRBD2 matches 7 bases. Per the germline V gene, CDR1 is SGHAT and CDR2 is FQNNGV. The CDR3 runs 16 residues. Written as DNA, the CDR3 is TGTGCCAGCAGCACAGTCGGGCTAGCGGCTTACAATGAGCGGTTCTTC. It specifies CASSTVGLAAYNERFF.